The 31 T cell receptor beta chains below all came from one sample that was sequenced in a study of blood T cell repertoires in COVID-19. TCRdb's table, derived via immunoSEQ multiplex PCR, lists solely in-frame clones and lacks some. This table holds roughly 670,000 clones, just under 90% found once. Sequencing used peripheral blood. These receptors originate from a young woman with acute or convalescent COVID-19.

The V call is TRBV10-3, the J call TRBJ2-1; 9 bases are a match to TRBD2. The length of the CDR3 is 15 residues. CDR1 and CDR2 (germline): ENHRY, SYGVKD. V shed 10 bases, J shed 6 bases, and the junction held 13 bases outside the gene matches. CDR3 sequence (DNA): TGTGCCACCCAGCCGAGCGGGGGGCACCCCAATGAGCAGTTCTTC. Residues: CATQPSGGHPNEQFF.

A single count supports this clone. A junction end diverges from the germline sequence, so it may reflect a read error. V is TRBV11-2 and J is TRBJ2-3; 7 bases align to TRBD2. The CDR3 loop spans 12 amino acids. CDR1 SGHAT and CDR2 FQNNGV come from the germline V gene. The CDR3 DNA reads TGTGCCAGCAGCTGGTCAGCGGGGAGAAGGGATTTT. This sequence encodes CASSWSAGRRDF.

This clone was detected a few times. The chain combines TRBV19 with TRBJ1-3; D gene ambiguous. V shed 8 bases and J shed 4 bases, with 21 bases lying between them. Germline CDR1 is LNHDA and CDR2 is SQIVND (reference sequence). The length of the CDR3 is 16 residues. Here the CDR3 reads CASQAGRGSGGNTIYF. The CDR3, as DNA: TGTGCCAGTCAAGCCGGGAGAGGGTCTGGCGGAAACACCATATATTTT. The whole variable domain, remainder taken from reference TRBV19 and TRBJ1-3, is DGGITQSPKYLFRKEGQNVTLSCEQNLNHDAMYWYRQDPGQGLRLIYYSQIVNDFQKGDIAEGYSVSREKKESFPLTVTSAQKNPTAFYLCASQAGRGSGGNTIYFGEGSWLTVV.

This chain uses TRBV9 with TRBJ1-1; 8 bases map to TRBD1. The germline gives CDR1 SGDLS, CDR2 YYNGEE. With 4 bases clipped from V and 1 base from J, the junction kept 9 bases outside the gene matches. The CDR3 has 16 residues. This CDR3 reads CASSSAGTGRNTEAFF. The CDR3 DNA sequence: TGTGCCAGCAGCTCAGCCGGGACAGGTAGGAACACTGAAGCTTTCTTT.

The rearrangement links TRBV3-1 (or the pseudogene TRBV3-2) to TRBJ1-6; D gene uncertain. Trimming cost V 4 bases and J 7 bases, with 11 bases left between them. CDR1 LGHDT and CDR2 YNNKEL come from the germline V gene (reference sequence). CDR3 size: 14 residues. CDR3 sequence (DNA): TGTGCCAGCAGCCGAATAGGAGAAAATTCACCCCTCCACTTT. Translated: CASSRIGENSPLHF.

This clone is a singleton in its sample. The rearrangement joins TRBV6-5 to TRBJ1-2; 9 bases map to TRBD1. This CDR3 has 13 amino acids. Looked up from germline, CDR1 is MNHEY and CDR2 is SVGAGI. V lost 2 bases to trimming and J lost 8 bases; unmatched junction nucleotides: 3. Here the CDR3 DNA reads TGTGCCAGCAGTTACGGGACAGGGTGGGGCTACACCTTC. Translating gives CASSYGTGWGYTF.

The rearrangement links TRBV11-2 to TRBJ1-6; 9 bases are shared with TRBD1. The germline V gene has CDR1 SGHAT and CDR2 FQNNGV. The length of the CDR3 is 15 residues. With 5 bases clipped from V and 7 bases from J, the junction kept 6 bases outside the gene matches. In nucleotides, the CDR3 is TGTGCCAGCAGCGGGCGCGACAGGGGGAATTCACCCCTCCACTTT. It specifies CASSGRDRGNSPLHF.

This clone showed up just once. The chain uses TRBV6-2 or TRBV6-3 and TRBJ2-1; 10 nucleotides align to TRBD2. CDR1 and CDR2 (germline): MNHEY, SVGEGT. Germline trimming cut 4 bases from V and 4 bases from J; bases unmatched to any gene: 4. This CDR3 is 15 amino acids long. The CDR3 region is CASSSSGSRYNEQFF. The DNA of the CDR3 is TGTGCCAGCAGTTCTAGCGGGAGTAGGTACAATGAGCAGTTCTTC.

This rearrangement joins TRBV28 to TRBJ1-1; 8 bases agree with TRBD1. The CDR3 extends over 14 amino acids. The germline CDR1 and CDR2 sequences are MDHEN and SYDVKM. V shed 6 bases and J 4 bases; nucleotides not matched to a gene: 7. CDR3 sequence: CASSSSDRVTEAFF. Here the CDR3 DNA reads TGTGCCAGCAGCTCGTCGGACAGGGTCACTGAAGCTTTCTTT. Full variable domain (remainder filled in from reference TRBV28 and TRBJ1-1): DVKVTQSSRYLVKRTGEKVFLECVQDMDHENMFWYRQDPGLGLRLIYFSYDVKMKEKGDIPEGYSVSREKKERFSLILESASTNQTSMYLCASSSSDRVTEAFFGQGTRLTVV.

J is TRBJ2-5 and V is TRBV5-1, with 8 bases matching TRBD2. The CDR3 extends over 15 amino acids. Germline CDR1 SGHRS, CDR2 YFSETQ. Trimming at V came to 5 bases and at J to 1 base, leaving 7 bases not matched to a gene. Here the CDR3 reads CASRGDSGVQETQYF. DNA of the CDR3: TGCGCCAGCAGGGGGGATAGCGGGGTCCAAGAGACCCAGTACTTC.

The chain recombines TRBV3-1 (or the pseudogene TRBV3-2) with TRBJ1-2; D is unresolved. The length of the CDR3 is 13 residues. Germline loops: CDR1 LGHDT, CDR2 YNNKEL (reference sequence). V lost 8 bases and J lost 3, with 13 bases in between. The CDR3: CASAGYRDYGYTF. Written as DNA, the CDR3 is TGTGCCAGCGCGGGGTACCGCGACTATGGCTACACCTTC.

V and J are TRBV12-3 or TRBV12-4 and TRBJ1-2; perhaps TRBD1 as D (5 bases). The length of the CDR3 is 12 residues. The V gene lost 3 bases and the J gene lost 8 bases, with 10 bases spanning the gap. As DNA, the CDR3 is TGTGCCAGCAGTTTCCCAGGGTTCGGCTACACCTTC. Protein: CASSFPGFGYTF.

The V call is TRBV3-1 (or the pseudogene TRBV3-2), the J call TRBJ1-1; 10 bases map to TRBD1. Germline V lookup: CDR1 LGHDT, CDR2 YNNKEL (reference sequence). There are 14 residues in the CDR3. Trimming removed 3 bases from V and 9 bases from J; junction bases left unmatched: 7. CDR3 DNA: TGTGCCAGCAGCCAGCGACAGGGGGCCGCCCAAGCTTTCTTT. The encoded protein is CASSQRQGAAQAFF.

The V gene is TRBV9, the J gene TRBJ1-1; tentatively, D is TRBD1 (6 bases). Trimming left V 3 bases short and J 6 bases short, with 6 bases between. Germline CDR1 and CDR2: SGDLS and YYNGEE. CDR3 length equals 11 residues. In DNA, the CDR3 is TGTGCCAGCAGCGGGACAGCTGAAGCTTTCTTT. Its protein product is CASSGTAEAFF.

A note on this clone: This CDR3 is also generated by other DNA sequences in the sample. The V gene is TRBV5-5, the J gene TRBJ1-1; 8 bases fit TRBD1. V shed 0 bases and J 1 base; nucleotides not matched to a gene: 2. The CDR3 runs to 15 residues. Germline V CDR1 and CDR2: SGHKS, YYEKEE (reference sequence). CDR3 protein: CASSLGGTGNTEAFF. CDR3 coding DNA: TGTGCCAGCAGCTTGGGGGGGACAGGGAACACTGAAGCTTTCTTT.

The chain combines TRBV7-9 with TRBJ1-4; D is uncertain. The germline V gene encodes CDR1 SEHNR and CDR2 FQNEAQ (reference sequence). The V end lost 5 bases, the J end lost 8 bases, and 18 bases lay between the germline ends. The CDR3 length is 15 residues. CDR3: CASSQRPMFWEKLFF. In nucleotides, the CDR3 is TGTGCCAGCAGCCAACGTCCTATGTTTTGGGAAAAACTGTTTTTT.

CDR3: CASSWPAGGNYGYTF. In DNA, the CDR3 is TGTGCCAGCAGCTGGCCGGCAGGGGGTAACTATGGCTACACCTTC. The chain has TRBV7-9 and TRBJ1-2; the match to TRBD1 covers 7 bases. This CDR3 has 15 residues. Looked up from germline, CDR1 is SEHNR and CDR2 is FQNEAQ (reference sequence). Trimming took 4 bases from V and 1 from J; bases not matched to a gene: 6.

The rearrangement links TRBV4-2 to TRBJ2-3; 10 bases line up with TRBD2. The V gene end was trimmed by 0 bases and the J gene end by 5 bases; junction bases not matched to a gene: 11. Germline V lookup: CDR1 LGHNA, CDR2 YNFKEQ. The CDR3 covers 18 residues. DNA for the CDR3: TGTGCCAGCAGCCAAGATGAGTGGGCTAGCGGGGGAGTAGATACGCAGTATTTT. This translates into CASSQDEWASGGVDTQYF.

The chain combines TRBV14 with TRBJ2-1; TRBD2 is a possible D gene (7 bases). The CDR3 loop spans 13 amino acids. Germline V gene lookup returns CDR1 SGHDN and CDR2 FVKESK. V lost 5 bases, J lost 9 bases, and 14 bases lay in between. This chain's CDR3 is CASSYGGAGEQFF. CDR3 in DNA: TGTGCCAGCAGCTATGGGGGGGCGGGTGAGCAGTTCTTC.

CDR3 nucleotide sequence: TGTGCCAGCAGCGTGACACAGGGGGCATATACTGAAGCTTTCTTT. This encodes CASSVTQGAYTEAFF. The chain links TRBV9 to TRBJ1-1, with 9 bases matching TRBD1. J was trimmed by 5 bases and V by 2 bases; bases with no gene match: 7. The CDR3 covers 15 residues. The germline CDR1 and CDR2 sequences are SGDLS and YYNGEE. Combining the CDR3 with reference TRBV9 and TRBJ1-1 gives the whole variable domain DSGVTQTPKHLITATGQRVTLRCSPRSGDLSVYWYQQSLDQGLQFLIQYYNGEERAKGNILERFSAQQFPDLHSELNLSSLELGDSALYFCASSVTQGAYTEAFFGQGTRLTVV.

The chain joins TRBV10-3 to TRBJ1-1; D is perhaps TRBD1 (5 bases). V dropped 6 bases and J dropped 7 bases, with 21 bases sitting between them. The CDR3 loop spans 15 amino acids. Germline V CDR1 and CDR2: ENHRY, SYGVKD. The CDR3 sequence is CAIRARGREEGEAFF. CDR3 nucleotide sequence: TGTGCCATCAGAGCTAGGGGACGGGAGGAGGGTGAAGCTTTCTTT.

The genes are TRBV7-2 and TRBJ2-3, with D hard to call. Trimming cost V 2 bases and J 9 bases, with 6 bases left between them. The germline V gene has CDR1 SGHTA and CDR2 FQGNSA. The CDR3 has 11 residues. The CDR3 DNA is TGTGCCAGCAGCTTACAACGGACGCAGTATTTT. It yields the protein CASSLQRTQYF.

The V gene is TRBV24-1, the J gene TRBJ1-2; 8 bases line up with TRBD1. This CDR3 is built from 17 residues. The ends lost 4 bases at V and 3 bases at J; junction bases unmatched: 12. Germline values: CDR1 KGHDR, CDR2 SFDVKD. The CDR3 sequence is CATSDYSPGQEHYGYTF. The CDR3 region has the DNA TGTGCCACCAGTGACTATTCGCCGGGACAGGAACACTATGGCTACACCTTC.

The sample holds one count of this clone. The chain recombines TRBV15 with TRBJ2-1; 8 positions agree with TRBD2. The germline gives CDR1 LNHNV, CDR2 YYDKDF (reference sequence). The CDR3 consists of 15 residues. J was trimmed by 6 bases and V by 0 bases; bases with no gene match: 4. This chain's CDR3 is CATSREGSGANEQFF. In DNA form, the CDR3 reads TGTGCCACCAGCAGAGAAGGTAGCGGGGCCAATGAGCAGTTCTTC.

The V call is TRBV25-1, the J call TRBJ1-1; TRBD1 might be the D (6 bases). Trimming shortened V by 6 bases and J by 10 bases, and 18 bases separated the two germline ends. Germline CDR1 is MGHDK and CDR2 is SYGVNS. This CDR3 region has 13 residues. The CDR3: CASSPTGIGRAFF. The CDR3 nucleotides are TGTGCCAGCAGCCCTACAGGGATAGGCAGAGCTTTCTTT.

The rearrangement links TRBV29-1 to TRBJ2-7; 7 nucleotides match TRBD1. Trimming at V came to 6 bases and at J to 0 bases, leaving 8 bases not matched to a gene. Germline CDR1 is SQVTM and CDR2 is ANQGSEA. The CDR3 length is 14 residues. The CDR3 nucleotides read TGCAGCGTGGCTGGACAGGAAAACTCCTACGAGCAGTACTTC. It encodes CSVAGQENSYEQYF.

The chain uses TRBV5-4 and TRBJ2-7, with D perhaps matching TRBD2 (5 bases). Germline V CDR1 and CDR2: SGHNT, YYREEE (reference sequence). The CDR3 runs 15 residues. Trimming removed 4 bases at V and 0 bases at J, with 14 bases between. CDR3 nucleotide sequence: TGTGCCAGCAGCCTCGTAAACGCGGGCTCCTACGAGCAGTACTTC. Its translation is CASSLVNAGSYEQYF.

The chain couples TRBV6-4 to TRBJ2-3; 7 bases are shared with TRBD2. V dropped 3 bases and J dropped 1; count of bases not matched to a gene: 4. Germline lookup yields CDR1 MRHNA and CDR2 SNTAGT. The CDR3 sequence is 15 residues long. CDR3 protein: CASSDREGGTDTQYF. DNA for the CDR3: TGTGCCAGCAGTGATAGGGAGGGCGGCACAGATACGCAGTATTTT.

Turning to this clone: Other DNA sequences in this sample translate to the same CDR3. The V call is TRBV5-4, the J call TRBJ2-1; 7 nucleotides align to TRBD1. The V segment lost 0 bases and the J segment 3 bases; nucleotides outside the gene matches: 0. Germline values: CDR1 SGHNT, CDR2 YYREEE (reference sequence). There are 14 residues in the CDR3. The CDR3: CASSLGQGYNEQFF. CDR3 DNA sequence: TGTGCCAGCAGCTTGGGACAGGGCTACAATGAGCAGTTCTTC. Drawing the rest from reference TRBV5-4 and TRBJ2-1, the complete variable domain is ETGVTQSPTHLIKTRGQQVTLRCSSQSGHNTVSWYQQALGQGPQFIFQYYREEENGRGNFPPRFSGLQFPNYSSELNVNALELDDSALYLCASSLGQGYNEQFFGPGTRLTVL.

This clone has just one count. DNA of the CDR3: TGTGCCAGCAGACTGACAGGGATAACTGAAGCTTTCTTT. Protein product: CASRLTGITEAFF. The V call is TRBV27, the J call TRBJ1-1, with TRBD1 matching over 7 bases. Trimming cost V 6 bases and J 5 bases; bases outside gene matches: 6. CDR1 and CDR2 (germline): MNHEY, SMNVEV (reference sequence). This CDR3 spans 13 amino acids.

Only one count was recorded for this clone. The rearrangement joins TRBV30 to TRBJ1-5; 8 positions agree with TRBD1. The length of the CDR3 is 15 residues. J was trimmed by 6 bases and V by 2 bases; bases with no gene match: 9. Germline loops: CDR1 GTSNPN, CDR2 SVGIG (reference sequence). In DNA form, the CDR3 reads TGTGCCTGGAGTCCGGGCGACAGGGGAAGTCAGCCCCAGCATTTT. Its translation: CAWSPGDRGSQPQHF.